These T cell receptor beta chains were read from a single sample in a study of T cell responses to AZD1222 COVID-19 vaccine. Sequenced by immunoSEQ multiplex PCR; TCRdb stores in-frame clones only, minus some. The table shows about 70,000 clones, with less than 85% occurring only once. The sample consisted of peripheral blood, taken on day 0 of AZD1222 vaccination. The source is an adult in good health. CDR3s include the opening cysteine and the closing phenylalanine or tryptophan. D genes are given only for firm matches. Clone size is shown for a subset of rows, as once, few, many or a class of expanded clone.

>TRBV11-2|TRBD2|TRBJ2-7|.
CASSRTSGGAYEQYF
TGTGCCAGCAGCCGGACTAGCGGGGGGGCCTACGAGCAGTACTTC
>TRBV19|.|TRBJ1-6|.
CASTWTVNSPLHF
TGTGCCAGTACATGGACGGTCAATTCACCCCTCCACTTT
>TRBV5-1|.|TRBJ2-3|.
CASSFRGTDTQYF
TGCGCCAGCAGCTTCCGAGGCACAGATACGCAGTATTTT
>TRBV3-1/TRBV3-2|.|TRBJ2-3|.
CASSPSTLIGADTQYF
TGTGCCAGCAGCCCTTCGACTCTTATAGGCGCTGATACGCAGTATTTT
>TRBV5-4|TRBD1|TRBJ1-2|.
CASSLGAGGYGYTF
TGTGCCAGCAGCTTGGGGGCAGGGGGCTATGGCTACACCTTC
>TRBV19|TRBD2|TRBJ2-1|few
CASSISLPSGRAAEQFF
TGTGCCAGTAGTATTAGCCTTCCCAGCGGGAGGGCCGCTGAGCAGTTCTTC
>TRBV7-9|.|TRBJ2-1|once
CASSLYSPVRANEQFF
TGTGCCAGCAGCTTATACTCCCCAGTTAGGGCAAATGAGCAGTTCTTC
>TRBV4-1|TRBD1|TRBJ2-7|.
CASSPQGDKPYEQYF
TGCGCCAGCAGCCCCCAGGGGGACAAGCCCTACGAGCAGTACTTC
>TRBV4-1|.|TRBJ2-3|once
CASSQEAVRSTDTQYF
TGCGCCAGCAGCCAAGAGGCCGTCAGAAGCACAGATACGCAGTATTTT
>TRBV30|TRBD2|TRBJ2-5|.
CAWSAPGLERWAQYF
TGTGCCTGGAGTGCACCGGGACTAGAACGTTGGGCCCAGTACTTC
>TRBV5-1|.|TRBJ1-4|.
CASSVGGGPTNEKLFF
TGCGCCAGCAGCGTCGGAGGAGGTCCAACTAATGAAAAACTGTTTTTT
>TRBV19|.|TRBJ1-2|.
CASSSYGGSDYGYTF
TGTGCCAGTAGTAGCTATGGGGGATCGGACTATGGCTACACCTTC
>TRBV10-3|.|TRBJ1-1|.
CAISESSGVPGNTEAFF
TGTGCCATCAGTGAGTCGTCCGGGGTCCCAGGGAACACTGAAGCTTTCTTT
>TRBV12-5|.|TRBJ2-1|.
CASLRTGSYNEQFF
TGTGCTAGCCTGAGGACGGGCTCCTACAATGAGCAGTTCTTC
>TRBV19|.|TRBJ1-5|.
CASSRDGYNQPQHF
TGTGCCAGTAGCCGGGACGGTTACAATCAGCCCCAGCATTTT
>TRBV2|.|TRBJ2-7|.
CASSRQKQYEQYF
TGTGCCAGCAGTAGGCAGAAACAATACGAGCAGTACTTC
>TRBV11-1|.|TRBJ1-1|.
CASSLEAEAFF
TGTGCCAGCAGCTTGGAAGCTGAAGCTTTCTTT
>TRBV5-4|.|TRBJ2-3|.
CASSLETLSTDTQYF
TGTGCCAGCAGCTTGGAGACACTCAGCACAGATACGCAGTATTTT
>TRBV30|TRBD1|TRBJ1-5|.
CATEGTGVNQPQHF
TGTGCCACCGAGGGGACAGGGGTCAATCAGCCCCAGCATTTT
>TRBV3-1/TRBV3-2|.|TRBJ2-1|.
CASTRVGGNEQFF
TGTGCCAGCACCAGGGTTGGAGGCAATGAGCAGTTCTTC
>TRBV5-4|.|TRBJ2-3|once
CASSLGGSGTDTQYF
TGTGCCAGCAGCTTAGGGGGATCGGGCACAGATACGCAGTATTTT
>TRBV5-1|TRBD2|TRBJ2-1|once
CASSLRTLFSGGNEQFF
TGCGCCAGCAGCTTGCGAACCCTGTTTTCGGGGGGTAATGAGCAGTTCTTC
>TRBV20-1|.|TRBJ1-2|.
CSARDGVGYTF
TGCAGTGCTAGAGATGGGGTAGGCTACACCTTC
>TRBV7-9|.|TRBJ1-2|once
CASSLGGLYGYTF
TGTGCCAGCAGCTTAGGCGGCCTCTATGGCTACACCTTC
>TRBV6-1|.|TRBJ1-6|few
CASSEWAVNSPLHF
TGTGCCAGCAGTGAATGGGCAGTTAATTCACCCCTCCACTTT
>TRBV7-8|TRBD2|TRBJ2-1|.
CASSLDFSGGRDEQFF
TGTGCCAGCAGCTTAGATTTTAGCGGGGGGAGGGATGAGCAGTTCTTC
>TRBV10-3|.|TRBJ1-1|.
CAITRGTEAFF
TGTGCCATCACCAGAGGGACTGAAGCTTTCTTT
>TRBV5-6|.|TRBJ2-2|.
CASSMTSTGELFF
TGTGCCAGCAGCATGACTAGCACCGGGGAGCTGTTTTTT
>TRBV6-5|.|TRBJ1-2|once
CASSLPPGFLF
TGTGCCAGCAGTTTACCACCGGGATTTCTCTTC
>TRBV9|.|TRBJ2-2|.
CASSVAGGQTGELFF
TGTGCCAGCAGCGTAGCGGGGGGACAAACCGGGGAGCTGTTTTTT
>TRBV10-1|TRBD1|TRBJ1-5|.
CASSEPGDRGVNQPQHF
TGCGCCAGCAGTGAGCCGGGGGACAGGGGAGTGAATCAGCCCCAGCATTTT
>TRBV19|.|TRBJ2-5|.
CASRPGELNAETQYF
TGTGCCAGCCGACCGGGCGAGCTAAACGCCGAGACCCAGTACTTC
>TRBV13|.|TRBJ1-1|.
CASSPNWGTEAFF
TGTGCCAGCAGCCCTAACTGGGGCACTGAAGCTTTCTTT
>TRBV3-1/TRBV3-2|.|TRBJ1-6|.
CASSPEGVRNSPLHF
TGTGCCAGCAGCCCCGAAGGGGTCCGCAATTCACCCCTCCACTTT
>TRBV30|.|TRBJ2-1|.
CAWSVEREQFF
TGTGCCTGGAGTGTAGAGCGTGAGCAGTTCTTC
>TRBV11-2|.|TRBJ1-5|.
CASSLERKGPQPQHF
TGTGCCAGCAGCTTAGAGAGAAAGGGCCCTCAGCCCCAGCATTTT
>TRBV30|TRBD1|TRBJ1-4|.
CAWTPWGTGGGEKLFF
TGTGCCTGGACCCCTTGGGGGACAGGGGGCGGTGAAAAACTGTTTTTT
>TRBV19|TRBD1|TRBJ2-7|.
CASSLGQGGEQYF
TGTGCCAGTAGTTTGGGACAGGGCGGCGAGCAGTACTTC
>TRBV11-2|.|TRBJ2-5|.
CASSLSTGTQYF
TGTGCCAGCAGCTTGTCGACGGGGACCCAGTACTTC
>TRBV29-1|.|TRBJ2-7|.
CSGGRGRGYEQYF
TGCAGCGGTGGGAGAGGGCGCGGTTACGAGCAGTACTTC
>TRBV7-2|TRBD1|TRBJ2-2|.
CASSPGQGTGELFF
TGTGCCAGCAGCCCCGGACAGGGCACCGGGGAGCTGTTTTTT
>TRBV28|TRBD1|TRBJ1-2|.
CASSKGTVNYGYTF
TGTGCCAGCAGCAAAGGGACAGTTAACTATGGCTACACCTTC
>TRBV11-3|.|TRBJ1-6|once
CASIRVDSSRVGNSPLHF
TGTGCCAGCATCCGTGTGGACTCCTCCAGGGTAGGGAATTCACCCCTCCACTTT
>TRBV28|TRBD1|TRBJ1-3|.
CASSTTGQTNTIYF
TGTGCCAGCAGTACAACGGGACAGACAAACACCATATATTTT
>TRBV27|.|TRBJ1-1|.
CASKGLEVEAFF
TGTGCCAGCAAGGGATTGGAAGTTGAAGCTTTCTTT